The following is a TCR beta chain sequence with its context. Its antigen is unidentified. The data derive from a study of CD8 T cell repertoires and HIV-1 epitope variants. The overall study: Enriched T cells were co-cultured with equal numbers of autologous T cell-negative antigen-presenting cells. Study-level points and caveats: About 10 antigen-specific TCR beta clonotypes were found; five or six seemed cross-reactive to variants.

Only in-frame clones appear in the TCRdb table, and some are missing; sequencing was by immunoSEQ multiplex PCR. The table lists roughly 4,100 clones, about 65% of them singletons. This CDR3 region has 12 residues. Germline V gene lookup returns CDR1 MNHEY and CDR2 SMNVEV (reference sequence). The ends were cut back, 4 bases at V and 11 bases at J, with 11 bases in the middle. The V gene is TRBV27, the J gene TRBJ2-2; D is undetermined. Sequencing was done on a sample of cultured CD8+ T cells derived from PBMCs. The clonotype originates from a male donor with HIV. The CDR3: CASSYDGSELFF. In DNA form, the CDR3 reads TGTGCCAGCAGTTACGATGGAAGTGAGCTGTTTTTT.